These 27 T cell receptor beta chains share one sample of origin, sequenced in a study of identical twins. TCRdb redid the calling of the 5' RACE reads with MiXCR, one entry per CDR3 protein. The table includes hundreds of thousands of distinct CDR3 sequences, roughly 20% detected once. In addition, the sample was reused for a study of T cells expressing NK-cell markers.

The sequenced material came from PBMCs. These receptor sequences come from a woman aged 18-29 years in good health.

In this sample, this clonotype turned up many times. This rearrangement joins TRBV20-1 to TRBJ2-7, with D possibly matching TRBD2 (6 bases). Trimming stripped 6 bases from V and 3 bases from J, with 18 bases between. The CDR3 consists of 14 residues. CDR1 is DFQATT, CDR2 SNEGSKA, per germline (reference sequence). The CDR3 bases are TGCAGTGCCGCCCGGGGGACGACCAACTACGAGCAGTACTTC. This gives the protein CSAARGTTNYEQYF.

The chain has TRBV2 and TRBJ2-1; TRBD1 matches 8 bases. This CDR3 contains 12 residues. Germline loops: CDR1 SNHLY, CDR2 FYNNEI. With V trimmed by 8 bases and J by 8 bases, 5 bases remained unmatched. CDR3 loop: CASGAGGYEQFF. In DNA form, the CDR3 reads TGTGCCAGCGGGGCAGGGGGCTATGAGCAGTTCTTC.

Concerning this clonotype itself: Relative to the germline gene, one junction end is altered; a read error may explain this. The gene calls are TRBV12-3 or TRBV12-4 and TRBJ1-2; 11 bases agree with TRBD1. CDR3 length equals 19 residues. The CDR3 reads CACSSALGTGGLPGNGYTF. DNA of the CDR3: TGTGCCTGCAGTTCGGCCCTGGGGACAGGGGGTTTGCCCGGTAATGGCTACACCTTC.

This clonotype appeared a few times. The rearrangement links TRBV10-3 to TRBJ2-7; TRBD2 agrees at 14 bases. This CDR3 is built from 14 residues. The junction had 2 bases not matched to a gene; V was cut back by 9 bases and J by 1 base. Looked up from germline, CDR1 is ENHRY and CDR2 is SYGVKD. CDR3 coding DNA: TGTGCCATTGGGACTAGCGGGGGTTCCTACGAGCAGTACTTC. Its translation: CAIGTSGGSYEQYF.

The rearrangement links TRBV6-5 to TRBJ2-7, with D perhaps given as TRBD1 or TRBD2 (5 bases each). CDR1 MNHEY and CDR2 SVGAGI come from the germline V gene. V was pared by 4 bases and J by 6 bases, with 22 bases between. The CDR3 length is 16 residues. In nucleotides, the CDR3 is TGTGCCAGCAGTTCTCGGACCGGGACCTACCTTTCCGAGCAGTACTTC. Its translation is CASSSRTGTYLSEQYF.

This clonotype was counted between two and nine times. The chain uses TRBV12-3 or TRBV12-4 and TRBJ2-2; no firm D call. Trimming took 2 bases from V and 7 from J, leaving 5 bases between them. The CDR3 covers 12 residues. CDR3 protein: CASSLNFGELFF. In DNA, the CDR3 is TGTGCCAGCAGTTTAAATTTCGGGGAGCTGTTTTTT.

This sequence joins TRBV7-2 and TRBJ2-1, with TRBD1 matching 8 bases. The CDR3 is 12 residues long. V lost 5 bases and J lost 8; bases outside the gene matches: 2. Germline-derived CDR1 and CDR2 are SGHTA and FQGNSA. CDR3 coding DNA: TGTGCCAGCAGCGGGACAGGCTATGAGCAGTTCTTC. Its translation is CASSGTGYEQFF. Looking up the rest from reference TRBV7-2 and TRBJ2-1 gives the full variable domain: GAGVSQSPSNKVTEKGKDVELRCDPISGHTALYWYRQSLGQGLEFLIYFQGNSAPDKSGLPSDRFSAERTGGSVSTLTIQRTQQEDSAVYLCASSGTGYEQFFGPGTRLTVL.

In DNA form, the CDR3 reads TGTGCCATCAGTCCCACTAGCGGTACGGCCTACGAGCAGTACTTC. This gives the protein CAISPTSGTAYEQYF. The chain has TRBV10-3 and TRBJ2-7; 8 bases are shared with TRBD2. V trimming: 5 bases; J trimming: 2 bases; junction bases outside the gene matches: 8. The CDR3 runs 15 residues. Germline assignment: CDR1 ENHRY and CDR2 SYGVKD.

J is TRBJ2-7 and V is TRBV7-3; D is unresolved. The V end lost 0 bases, the J end lost 4 bases, and 13 bases lay between the germline ends. This CDR3 region has 15 residues. Germline CDR1 reads SGHTA; CDR2 reads FQGTGA. The CDR3 loop reads CASSLTNSQAYEQYF. CDR3 nucleotides: TGTGCCAGCAGCTTAACTAATTCACAAGCGTACGAGCAGTACTTC.

The V gene is TRBV6-2 or TRBV6-3, the J gene TRBJ1-1, with no clear D. The CDR3 spans 12 residues. Germline V CDR1 and CDR2: MNHEY, SVGEGT. V lost 7 bases to trimming and J lost 0 bases, with 6 bases between them. The CDR3: CASTALNTEAFF. CDR3 in DNA: TGTGCCAGCACAGCACTGAACACTGAAGCTTTCTTT.

This clonotype was counted only a few times. This rearrangement joins TRBV6-2 or TRBV6-3 to TRBJ2-3; 10 positions match TRBD1. This CDR3 has 15 amino acids. V shed 4 bases, J shed 3 bases, and the junction held 4 bases outside the gene matches. The germline gives CDR1 MNHEY, CDR2 SVGEGT. The CDR3 nucleotides are TGTGCCAGCAGTTCCTGGGACAGGGGAACAGATACGCAGTATTTT. Translating gives CASSSWDRGTDTQYF.

There are a few counts of this clonotype. This chain links TRBV15 with TRBJ2-5; D not resolved. Germline CDR1 LNHNV, CDR2 YYDKDF (reference sequence). With 1 base removed from V and 5 bases from J, the gap between germline ends came to 5 bases. This CDR3 region has 12 residues. The chain's CDR3 is CATSRAGETQYF. CDR3 in DNA: TGTGCCACCAGCAGAGCTGGGGAGACCCAGTACTTC.

The chain has TRBV10-3 and TRBJ1-2; a possible D gene is TRBD1 (6 bases). The CDR3 is 13 residues long. The V gene's germline CDR1 is ENHRY and CDR2 SYGVKD. Deletions cut 3 bases from V and 4 bases from J, with 9 bases between. CDR3 nucleotides: TGTGCCATCAGTGACGGGGGCCGCTATGGCTACACCTTC. Translated: CAISDGGRYGYTF.

Only a few counts were recorded for this clonotype. The CDR3 region has the DNA TGTGCCAGCAGAAGGAGGTTTGGGACAGATACGCAGTATTTT. Amino acid sequence: CASRRRFGTDTQYF. The chain carries TRBV11-2 and TRBJ2-3, with D possibly matching TRBD2 (5 bases). The CDR3 extends over 14 amino acids. V lost 6 bases, J lost 3 bases, and 13 bases lay in between. In germline, CDR1 is SGHAT, CDR2 FQNNGV.

V and J are TRBV20-1 and TRBJ2-1, with D possibly TRBD2 on 7 matching bases. Germline V lookup: CDR1 DFQATT, CDR2 SNEGSKA (reference sequence). V lost 5 bases to trimming and J lost 9 bases, with 29 bases between them. This CDR3 has 17 residues. This CDR3 reads CSAPNPGGGSRNTEQFF. The CDR3 coding sequence is TGCAGTGCTCCAAACCCTGGGGGCGGGAGTCGGAATACTGAGCAGTTCTTC.

This chain joins TRBV3-1 and TRBJ2-1; TRBD2 matches at 9 bases. The J segment lost 16 bases and the V segment lost 0 bases, leaving 16 bases of the junction unmatched. Germline CDR1 LGHDT, CDR2 YNNKEL (reference sequence). The CDR3 is 16 residues long. The CDR3 region is CASSQDRVAGGPLSFF. DNA of the CDR3: TGTGCCAGCAGCCAAGACCGGGTGGCGGGGGGGCCCTTGAGTTTCTTC.

The chain carries TRBV12-3 or TRBV12-4 and TRBJ2-1; the D is unclear. This CDR3 region has 14 residues. Trimming pared 3 bases from V and 8 bases from J, leaving 14 bases between. The CDR3 DNA reads TGTGCCAGCAGTTTCGCTGGGCCTAAGCATGAGCAGTTCTTC. Residues: CASSFAGPKHEQFF.

This clonotype has at least ten counts. This chain joins TRBV5-1 and TRBJ2-7; D is possibly TRBD1 (5 bases). CDR3 length equals 13 residues. Germline assignment: CDR1 SGHRS and CDR2 YFSETQ. The V end lost 0 bases, the J end lost 3 bases, and 7 bases lay between the germline ends. The CDR3, as DNA: TGCGCCAGCAGCTTGGGACAGTTCTACGAGCAGTACTTC. Its protein product is CASSLGQFYEQYF.

This clonotype showed up just a few times. The rearrangement joins TRBV4-1 to TRBJ2-2, with D hard to call. Trimming stripped 4 bases from V and 5 bases from J, with 11 bases between. This CDR3 contains 14 residues. From germline, CDR1 is MGHRA and CDR2 YSYEKL. The CDR3 reads CASSRAHQTGELFF. In nucleotides, the CDR3 is TGCGCCAGCAGCCGAGCACATCAAACCGGGGAGCTGTTTTTT.

This clonotype was seen more than once but under ten times. The genes are TRBV4-2 and TRBJ2-7; 8 bases are a match to TRBD1. The CDR3 runs 15 residues. V was clipped by 4 bases and J by 2 bases; unmatched bases: 7. Germline V gene sequence: CDR1 LGHNA, CDR2 YNFKEQ. The CDR3 nucleotides read TGTGCCAGCAGCCGTTCTCTGGGACAGGCCTACGAGCAGTACTTC. This translates into CASSRSLGQAYEQYF.

This clonotype was seen repeatedly, ten times or more. The chain employs TRBV12-3 or TRBV12-4 and TRBJ2-5; D gene ambiguous. V lost 4 bases and J lost 3, with 9 bases in between. The CDR3 runs 13 residues. CDR3 in amino acids: CASSSQAEETQYF. The CDR3 bases are TGTGCCAGCAGTTCCCAAGCAGAAGAGACCCAGTACTTC.

The chain joins TRBV9 to TRBJ2-7; perhaps TRBD2 as D (6 bases). V was clipped by 2 bases and J by 2 bases, with 14 bases between them. Germline assignment: CDR1 SGDLS and CDR2 YYNGEE. CDR3 length equals 15 residues. CDR3 coding DNA: TGTGCCAGCAGCGTGGAGGGAGTGGGCGCCTACGAGCAGTACTTC. Its protein product is CASSVEGVGAYEQYF.

This clonotype turned up a few times. V and J are TRBV5-1 and TRBJ2-6; D perhaps matches TRBD2 (6 bases). Trimming took off 0 bases at V and 0 bases at J, with 13 bases between the two ends. Germline V gene data show CDR1 as SGHRS and CDR2 as YFSETQ. This CDR3 has 18 amino acids. The CDR3 spells CASSLAGAGSSGANVLTF. The CDR3 coding sequence is TGCGCCAGCAGCTTGGCCGGGGCGGGAAGCTCTGGGGCCAACGTCCTGACTTTC.

V gene TRBV7-7 combines with J gene TRBJ1-1; TRBD1 matches 8 bases. Germline V gene lookup returns CDR1 SSHAT and CDR2 FNYEAQ (reference sequence). The CDR3 totals 13 residues. Trimming took 5 bases from V and 4 from J; bases not matched to a gene: 3. CDR3 in DNA: TGTGCCAGCAGCATCGACAGGGGCACTGAAGCTTTCTTT. This encodes CASSIDRGTEAFF.

Written as DNA, the CDR3 is TGTGCCAGCAGTTACGAAATGGGACTAGTCAACAATGAGCAGTTCTTC. It yields the protein CASSYEMGLVNNEQFF. This chain connects TRBV6-5 to TRBJ2-1, with 8 positions matching TRBD2. The CDR3 covers 16 residues. Germline loops: CDR1 MNHEY, CDR2 SVGAGI. V lost 2 bases to trimming and J lost 5 bases; unmatched junction nucleotides: 8.

The chain links TRBV29-1 to TRBJ2-5, with 9 bases aligning to TRBD1. V was pared by 3 bases and J by 2 bases, with 7 bases of the junction left unmatched. Germline V gene sequence: CDR1 SQVTM, CDR2 ANQGSEA. The CDR3 has 15 residues. The CDR3 protein is CSVDSGQGWQETQYF. As DNA, the CDR3 is TGCAGCGTTGATTCTGGACAGGGGTGGCAAGAGACCCAGTACTTC.

The V and J genes are TRBV7-2 and TRBJ2-1; 10 bases agree with TRBD2. The CDR3 has 15 amino acids. The V gene end was trimmed by 3 bases and the J gene end by 4 bases; junction bases not matched to a gene: 3. The V gene's germline CDR1 is SGHTA and CDR2 FQGNSA. The DNA for the CDR3 is TGTGCCAGCAGCTTTTCACTAGCGGGATACAATGAGCAGTTCTTC. Translated, it gives CASSFSLAGYNEQFF.